In this sample, the clone carrying this T cell receptor (beta chain) turned up many times. V dropped 2 bases and J dropped 5; count of bases not matched to a gene: 9. CDR3 length equals 16 residues. The V gene's germline CDR1 is SEHNR and CDR2 FQNEAQ (reference sequence). In TCRdb, the RT-PCR reads were re-called with MiXCR into one record per CDR3 protein. This sample yields 70,000 to 75,000 distinct CDR3 sequences, of which 26% are seen a single time; roughly 29% belongs to the top ten. These data belong to a study of patients and donors after allogeneic stem cell transplantation. Sequencing was carried out using blood, either unsorted or a sorted T cell fraction (not recorded which). This rearrangement joins TRBV7-9 to TRBJ1-5; the match to TRBD1 covers 7 bases. This clonotype was obtained from a human donor who was either an allogeneic HSCT recipient or a stem cell or donor lymphocyte infusion donor (not recorded which). It is not recorded whose cells these are; they may come from a transplant donor. The CDR3 is CASSLRRQGVYQPQHF. The CDR3 region has the DNA TGTGCCAGCAGCTTACGGCGGCAGGGGGTCTATCAGCCCCAGCATTTT.